A single T cell receptor beta chain is shown here with its context. Its antigen is undetermined. As the method for making TCR beta libraries, quantitative 5'-RACE with molecular barcodes was used. TCRdb fed the 5' RACE reads into MiXCR, producing one record per CDR3 protein. The repertoire holds a few hundred thousand distinct CDR3 sequences, 7.5% to 9% seen once, with roughly 14% in the top ten. The data stem from a study of CD8 T cells in ankylosing spondylitis. Findings of the study overall: Apparently characteristic of ankylosing spondylitis blood was a TCR beta motif (under ten highly homologous variants). A CD8+ phenotype characterized the disease-linked clones, which were relatively rare in peripheral blood.

The CDR3 length is 16 residues. V gave up 1 base and J gave up 3 bases; unmatched junction bases: 8. CDR1 and CDR2 from the germline V gene are SGHKS and YYEKEE (reference sequence). This sequence joins TRBV5-5 and TRBJ2-7, with 9 bases fitting TRBD2. The specimen sequenced was blood, either unsorted or a sorted T cell fraction (not recorded which). The clonotype comes from a male donor with ankylosing spondylitis. The CDR3 reads CASSLSSSGNVYEQYF. The CDR3 coding sequence is TGTGCCAGCAGCTTGAGCTCTAGCGGGAACGTCTACGAGCAGTACTTC.